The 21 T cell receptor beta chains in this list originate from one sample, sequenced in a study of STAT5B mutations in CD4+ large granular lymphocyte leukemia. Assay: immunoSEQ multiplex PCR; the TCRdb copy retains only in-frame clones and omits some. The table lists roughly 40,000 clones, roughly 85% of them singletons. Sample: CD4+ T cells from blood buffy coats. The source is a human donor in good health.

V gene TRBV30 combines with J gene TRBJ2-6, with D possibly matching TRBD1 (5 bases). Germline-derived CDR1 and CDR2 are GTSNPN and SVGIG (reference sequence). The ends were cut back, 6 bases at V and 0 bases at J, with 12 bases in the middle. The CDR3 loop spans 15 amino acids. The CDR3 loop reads CACALTASGANVLTF. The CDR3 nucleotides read TGTGCCTGCGCCCTGACAGCCTCTGGGGCCAACGTCCTGACTTTC.

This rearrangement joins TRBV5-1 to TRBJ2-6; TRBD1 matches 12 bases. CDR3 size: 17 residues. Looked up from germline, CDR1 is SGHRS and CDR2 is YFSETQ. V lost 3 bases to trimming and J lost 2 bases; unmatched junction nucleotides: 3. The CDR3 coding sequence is TGCGCCAGCAGCTCGGGACAGGGGGCTACTGGGGCCAACGTCCTGACTTTC. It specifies CASSSGQGATGANVLTF.

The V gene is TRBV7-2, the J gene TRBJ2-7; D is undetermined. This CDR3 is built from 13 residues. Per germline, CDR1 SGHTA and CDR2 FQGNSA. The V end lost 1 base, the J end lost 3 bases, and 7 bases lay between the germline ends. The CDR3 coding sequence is TGTGCCAGCAGCTTAGGAACCGTCTACGAGCAGTACTTC. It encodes CASSLGTVYEQYF. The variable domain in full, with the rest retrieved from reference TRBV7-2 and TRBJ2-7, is GAGVSQSPSNKVTEKGKDVELRCDPISGHTALYWYRQSLGQGLEFLIYFQGNSAPDKSGLPSDRFSAERTGGSVSTLTIQRTQQEDSAVYLCASSLGTVYEQYFGPGTRLTVT.

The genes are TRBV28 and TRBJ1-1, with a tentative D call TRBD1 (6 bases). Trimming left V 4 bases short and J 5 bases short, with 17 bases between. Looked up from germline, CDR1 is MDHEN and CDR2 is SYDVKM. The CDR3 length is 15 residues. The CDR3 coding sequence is TGTGCCAGCAGTTCTCCGAGGGGGGGGCGGACTGAAGCTTTCTTT. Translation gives CASSSPRGGRTEAFF.

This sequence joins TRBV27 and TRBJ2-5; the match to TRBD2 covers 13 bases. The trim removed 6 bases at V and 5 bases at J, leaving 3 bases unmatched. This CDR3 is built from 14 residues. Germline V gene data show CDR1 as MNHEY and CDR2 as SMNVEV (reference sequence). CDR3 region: CASRLAGGPETQYF. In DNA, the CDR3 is TGTGCCAGCAGACTAGCGGGAGGGCCGGAGACCCAGTACTTC.

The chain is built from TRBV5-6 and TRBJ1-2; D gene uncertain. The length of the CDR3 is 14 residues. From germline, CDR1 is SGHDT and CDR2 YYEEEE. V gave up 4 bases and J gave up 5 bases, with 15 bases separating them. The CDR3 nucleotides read TGTGCCAGCAGCCCCGACGGGAGGCCATATGGCTACACCTTC. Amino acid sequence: CASSPDGRPYGYTF.

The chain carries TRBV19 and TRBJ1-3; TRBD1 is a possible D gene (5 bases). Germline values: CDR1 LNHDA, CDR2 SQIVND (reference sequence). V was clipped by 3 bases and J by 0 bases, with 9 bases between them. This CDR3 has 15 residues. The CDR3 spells CASSIWGTSGNTIYF. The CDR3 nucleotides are TGTGCCAGTAGTATTTGGGGGACCTCTGGAAACACCATATATTTT.

DNA of the CDR3: TGTGCCAGCACTCGACCTGCTAATGAAAAACTGTTTTTT. As protein: CASTRPANEKLFF. The chain is built from TRBV2 and TRBJ1-4; D ambiguous. The V end lost 7 bases, the J end lost 3 bases, and 9 bases lay between the germline ends. Looked up from germline, CDR1 is SNHLY and CDR2 is FYNNEI. This CDR3 has 13 residues.

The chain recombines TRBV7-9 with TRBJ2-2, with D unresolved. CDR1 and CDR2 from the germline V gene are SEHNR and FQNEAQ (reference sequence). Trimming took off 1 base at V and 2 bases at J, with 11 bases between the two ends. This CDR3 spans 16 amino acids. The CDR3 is CASSLGALQNTGELFF. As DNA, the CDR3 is TGTGCCAGCAGCTTAGGGGCATTGCAAAACACCGGGGAGCTGTTTTTT.

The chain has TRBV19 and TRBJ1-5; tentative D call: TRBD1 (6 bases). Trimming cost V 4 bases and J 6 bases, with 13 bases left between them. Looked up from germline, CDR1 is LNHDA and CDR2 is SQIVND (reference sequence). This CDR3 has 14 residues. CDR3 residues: CASSTGGWSQPQHF. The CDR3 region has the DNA TGTGCCAGTAGTACGGGGGGCTGGAGTCAGCCCCAGCATTTT.

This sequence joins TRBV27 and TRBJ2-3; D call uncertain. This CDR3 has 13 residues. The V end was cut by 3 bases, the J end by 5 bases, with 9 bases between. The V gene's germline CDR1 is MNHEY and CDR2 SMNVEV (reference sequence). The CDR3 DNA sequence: TGTGCCAGCAGTTTTCGGTTGGTAGATACGCAGTATTTT. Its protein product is CASSFRLVDTQYF.

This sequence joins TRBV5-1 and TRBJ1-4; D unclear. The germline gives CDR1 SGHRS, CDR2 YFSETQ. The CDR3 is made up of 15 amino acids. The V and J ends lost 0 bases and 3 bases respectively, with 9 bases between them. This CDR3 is CASSLESTSNEKLFF. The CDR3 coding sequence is TGCGCCAGCAGCTTGGAGAGTACGTCTAATGAAAAACTGTTTTTT.

The CDR3 reads CASSSPGVEETQYF. CDR3 sequence (DNA): TGTGCCAGCAGCTCCCCAGGGGTGGAAGAGACCCAGTACTTC. The rearrangement joins TRBV7-2 to TRBJ2-5, with TRBD1 as a possible D gene (6 bases). Germline assignment: CDR1 SGHTA and CDR2 FQGNSA. The CDR3 sequence is 14 residues long. With 4 bases removed from V and 3 bases from J, the gap between germline ends came to 12 bases.

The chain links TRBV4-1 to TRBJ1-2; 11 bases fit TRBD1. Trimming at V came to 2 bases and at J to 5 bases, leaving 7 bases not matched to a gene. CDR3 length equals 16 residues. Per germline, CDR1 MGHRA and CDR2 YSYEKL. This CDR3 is CASSQPRTGGDYGYTF. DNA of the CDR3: TGCGCCAGCAGCCAACCCAGGACAGGGGGCGATTATGGCTACACCTTC.

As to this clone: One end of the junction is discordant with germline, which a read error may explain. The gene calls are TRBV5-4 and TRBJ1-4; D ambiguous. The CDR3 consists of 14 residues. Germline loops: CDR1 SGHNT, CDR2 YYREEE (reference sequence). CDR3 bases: TGTGCCAGCAGCCAACAGTCAACGAATGAAAAACTGTTTTTT. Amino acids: CASSQQSTNEKLFF.

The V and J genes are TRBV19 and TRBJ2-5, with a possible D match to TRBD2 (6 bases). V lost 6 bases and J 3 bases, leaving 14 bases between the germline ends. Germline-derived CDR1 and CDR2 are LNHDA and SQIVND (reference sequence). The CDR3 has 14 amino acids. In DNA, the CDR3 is TGTGCCAGTAGCACAGGCGGGAAAAAAGAGACCCAGTACTTC. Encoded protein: CASSTGGKKETQYF.

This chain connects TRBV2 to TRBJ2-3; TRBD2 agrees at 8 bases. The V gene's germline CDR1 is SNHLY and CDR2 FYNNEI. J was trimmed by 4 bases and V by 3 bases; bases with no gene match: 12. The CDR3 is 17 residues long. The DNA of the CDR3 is TGTGCCAGCAGTGAGGGCTCTAGCGGGCCGAGCGCAGATACGCAGTATTTT. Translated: CASSEGSSGPSADTQYF.

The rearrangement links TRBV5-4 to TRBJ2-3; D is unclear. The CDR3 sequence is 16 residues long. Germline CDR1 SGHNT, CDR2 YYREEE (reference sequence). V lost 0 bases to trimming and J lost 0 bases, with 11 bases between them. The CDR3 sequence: CASSLVGQPSTDTQYF. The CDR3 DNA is TGTGCCAGCAGCTTGGTGGGTCAACCTAGCACAGATACGCAGTATTTT.

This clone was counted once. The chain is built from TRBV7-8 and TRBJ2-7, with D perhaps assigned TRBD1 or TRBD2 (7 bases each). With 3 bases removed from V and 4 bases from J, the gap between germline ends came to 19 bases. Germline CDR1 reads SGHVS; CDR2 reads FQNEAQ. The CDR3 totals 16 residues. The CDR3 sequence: CASSFSRGTEPYEQYF. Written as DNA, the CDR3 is TGTGCCAGCAGCTTCTCGCGGGGGACAGAACCTTACGAGCAGTACTTC. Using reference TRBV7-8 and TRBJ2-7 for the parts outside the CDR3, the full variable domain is GAGVSQSPRYKVAKRGQDVALRCDPISGHVSLFWYQQALGQGPEFLTYFQNEAQLDKSGLPSDRFFAERPEGSVSTLKIQRTQQEDSAVYLCASSFSRGTEPYEQYFGPGTRLTVT.

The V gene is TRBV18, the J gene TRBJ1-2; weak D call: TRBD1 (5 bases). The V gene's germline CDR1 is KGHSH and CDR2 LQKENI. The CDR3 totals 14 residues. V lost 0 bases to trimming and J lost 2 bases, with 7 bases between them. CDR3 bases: TGTGCCAGCTCACCACCGTGGGGGAACTATGGCTACACCTTC. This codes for CASSPPWGNYGYTF.

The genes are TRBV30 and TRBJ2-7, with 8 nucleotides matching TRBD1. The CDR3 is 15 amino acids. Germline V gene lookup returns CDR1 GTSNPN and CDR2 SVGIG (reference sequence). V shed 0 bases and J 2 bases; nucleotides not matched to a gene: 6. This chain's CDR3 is CAWSVKGQGTYEQYF. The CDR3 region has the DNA TGTGCCTGGAGTGTTAAAGGACAGGGAACCTACGAGCAGTACTTC. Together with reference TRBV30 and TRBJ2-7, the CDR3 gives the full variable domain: SQTIHQWPATLVQPVGSPLSLECTVEGTSNPNLYWYRQAAGRGLQLLFYSVGIGQISSEVPQNLSASRPQDRQFILSSKKLLLSDSGFYLCAWSVKGQGTYEQYFGPGTRLTVT.